This T cell receptor (beta chain) was recovered during a study of spatial heterogeneity in lung cancer. Via MiXCR, TCRdb re-called the 5' RACE reads, giving one row per CDR3 protein. The sample consists of 50,000 or so distinct CDR3 sequences, around 7.6% of them appearing once. Indicated time point: sample taken at primary tumor resection. Unsorted whole RNA from tumor, nontumor lung or frozen PBMC underwent sequencing. This clonotype was seen many times. This receptor was obtained from a female donor with early-stage non-small cell lung cancer. This sample comprised PBMCs, obtained at surgery.

The CDR3 DNA reads TGTGCCACCAGTGACACCCCAGGTCCAGATACGCAGTATTTT. This translates into CATSDTPGPDTQYF. V usage is TRBV24-1 and J usage is TRBJ2-3; D remains unclear. Germline lookup yields CDR1 KGHDR and CDR2 SFDVKD. This CDR3 is built from 14 residues. The V end was cut by 4 bases, the J end by 4 bases, with 11 bases between.